The 5 T cell receptor beta chains reported below all come from one sample, sequenced in a study of cytomegalovirus exposure and HLA in healthy donors. Both 60 Vbeta primers and 13 Jbeta primers went into the PCR. Produced via immunoSEQ multiplex PCR; TCRdb's table is partial and in-frame only. The sample comprises around 100,000 clones, 79% of which are singletons, and approximately 2.8% rests with the top ten. Sample: PBMCs. The receptors here all came from a woman between 35 and 50 years old in good health and CMV-seronegative.

The V gene is TRBV7-2, the J gene TRBJ2-2, with D possibly being TRBD1 (6 bases). Deletions cut 4 bases from V and 4 bases from J, with 10 bases between. The CDR3 has 14 residues. Germline assignment: CDR1 SGHTA and CDR2 FQGNSA. The CDR3 coding sequence is TGTGCCAGCAGCTGGGGGACAAGCACCGGGGAGCTGTTTTTT. It yields the protein CASSWGTSTGELFF.

A word on this clone: The same CDR3 is also encoded by other DNA sequences in this sample. The rearrangement uses TRBV7-6 and TRBJ1-1, with D possibly matching TRBD1 (6 bases). The CDR3 is 13 residues long. The ends were cut back, 5 bases at V and 5 bases at J, with 12 bases in the middle. Per germline, CDR1 SGHVS and CDR2 FNYEAQ. CDR3: CASSLRGGTEAFF. The CDR3 bases are TGTGCCAGCAGCCTGAGGGGGGGTACTGAAGCTTTCTTT. Full variable domain (remainder filled in from reference TRBV7-6 and TRBJ1-1): GAGVSQSPRYKVTKRGQDVALRCDPISGHVSLYWYRQALGQGPEFLTYFNYEAQQDKSGLPNDRFSAERPEGSISTLTIQRTEQRDSAMYRCASSLRGGTEAFFGQGTRLTVV.

V and J are TRBV5-1 and TRBJ2-4; TRBD2 matches 10 bases. V trimming: 4 bases; J trimming: 0 bases; junction bases outside the gene matches: 4. This CDR3 spans 16 amino acids. From germline, CDR1 is SGHRS and CDR2 YFSETQ. The CDR3 DNA reads TGCGCCAGCAGCCAAGCGGGGGGGAGAGCCAAAAACATTCAGTACTTC. Amino acid sequence: CASSQAGGRAKNIQYF. Full variable domain (outside the CDR3, taken from reference TRBV5-1 and TRBJ2-4): KAGVTQTPRYLIKTRGQQVTLSCSPISGHRSVSWYQQTPGQGLQFLFEYFSETQRNKGNFPGRFSGRQFSNSRSEMNVSTLELGDSALYLCASSQAGGRAKNIQYFGAGTRLSVL.

The chain is built from TRBV19 and TRBJ2-7; D might be TRBD1 (6 bases). Trimming left V 3 bases short and J 0 bases short, with 9 bases between. CDR3 length: 14 residues. CDR1 LNHDA and CDR2 SQIVND come from the germline V gene (reference sequence). The CDR3 DNA follows: TGTGCCAGTAGTATCCAGGGGAGCTCCTACGAGCAGTACTTC. Amino acid sequence: CASSIQGSSYEQYF. The whole variable domain, remainder taken from reference TRBV19 and TRBJ2-7, is DGGITQSPKYLFRKEGQNVTLSCEQNLNHDAMYWYRQDPGQGLRLIYYSQIVNDFQKGDIAEGYSVSREKKESFPLTVTSAQKNPTAFYLCASSIQGSSYEQYFGPGTRLTVT.

The chain uses TRBV7-8 and TRBJ1-3; D gene unclear. The CDR3 covers 14 residues. Deletions cut 5 bases from V and 2 bases from J, with 10 bases between. Looked up from germline, CDR1 is SGHVS and CDR2 is FQNEAQ. The CDR3 coding sequence is TGTGCCAGCAGCCCCAGAAGTACTGGAAACACCATATATTTT. Translating gives CASSPRSTGNTIYF.